This entry is about one T cell receptor beta chain. In germline, CDR1 is SEHNR, CDR2 FQNEAQ (reference sequence). V gave up 4 bases and J gave up 5 bases, with 5 bases separating them. This CDR3 has 12 amino acids. A CD45RA+ naive subset and a CD45RA-negative memory subset were split from CD4+ cells. Original data processing: Junction-only sequences without quality scores came from ImmunoSEQ, so filtering differed. TCRdb keeps only in-frame clones here, not all; method: immunoSEQ multiplex PCR. From that table come the V and J calls and clone size; the DNA was used to work out D and trimming. The data hold about 2.3 million clones, with about 92% observed a single time. This specimen comes from a study of shared clonotypes between healthy human individuals. Background on the study: A couple of women and three men aged 18 to 49 served as donors.

Source material: naive CD4+ T cells from PBMCs. Subset reported: CD45RA+ positively selected. The sequence derives from a man younger than 35 in good health. Some clones in this sample may be carry-over from other donors' samples. This chain uses TRBV7-9 with TRBJ1-4; D gene unclear. CDR3 sequence reads: CASSSWNEKLFF. In DNA, the CDR3 is TGTGCCAGCAGCTCTTGGAATGAAAAACTGTTTTTT.